A single sample is the source of the 8 T cell receptor beta chains below, sequenced in a study of response to subunit inactivated influenza vaccine. TCRdb fed the RT-PCR reads into MiXCR, producing one record per CDR3 protein. The sample includes 500,000 to 600,000 distinct CDR3 sequences, about 11% seen only once; the top ten take about 10%. These records were also assigned to another study, of T cells expressing NK-cell markers. That paper adds: As the method of synthesis, 5'RACE template switching with UMIs yielded TCR beta cDNA.

Sequenced material: PBMCs from blood, taken on the day of vaccination. The receptors here all came from a man aged 45 to 65 who received an inactivated influenza vaccine.

This clonotype was counted at least ten times. V is TRBV5-6 and J is TRBJ2-7; D might be TRBD1 or TRBD2, each matching 5 bases. This CDR3 is 13 amino acids long. V shed 3 bases and J shed 5 bases, with 12 bases lying between them. The germline CDR1 and CDR2 sequences are SGHDT and YYEEEE. CDR3 nucleotide sequence: TGTGCCAGCAGCTCCGGGACCCAGAACGAGCAGTACTTC. It specifies CASSSGTQNEQYF.

The chain carries TRBV10-3 and TRBJ2-7; D gene uncertain. V was clipped by 8 bases and J by 1 base, with 6 bases between them. The germline V gene has CDR1 ENHRY and CDR2 SYGVKD. This CDR3 has 11 amino acids. In nucleotides, the CDR3 is TGTGCCATCGGTCTATCCTACGAGCAGTACTTC. This translates into CAIGLSYEQYF.

In its sample, this clonotype was seen many times. V is TRBV6-5 and J is TRBJ2-3; D perhaps matches TRBD1 (6 bases). Germline CDR1 and CDR2: MNHEY and SVGAGI. The V gene lost 3 bases and the J gene lost 6 bases, with 13 bases spanning the gap. The CDR3 is made up of 14 amino acids. In DNA form, the CDR3 reads TGTGCCAGCAGTTATCGAGCGAGGGGGGATACGCAGTATTTT. Protein sequence: CASSYRARGDTQYF.

This clonotype was seen ten or more times. The rearrangement uses TRBV12-3 or TRBV12-4 and TRBJ2-7; 9 bases map to TRBD2. CDR3 size: 14 residues. After removal of 4 bases from V and 4 bases from J, the junction contained 5 bases not matched to a gene. CDR3 amino acids: CASSSAGGDYEQYF. DNA of the CDR3: TGTGCCAGCAGTTCAGCGGGGGGAGATTACGAGCAGTACTTC.

This rearrangement joins TRBV6-1 to TRBJ1-2; D unresolved. The CDR3 spans 13 residues. Deletions cut 6 bases from V and 2 bases from J, with 10 bases between. The V gene's germline CDR1 is MNHNS and CDR2 SASEGT. The CDR3 coding sequence is TGTGCCAGCAGCCGGGAAGTGAACTATGGCTACACCTTC. Translated: CASSREVNYGYTF.

This clonotype was found a few times. The chain is built from TRBV7-9 and TRBJ2-1; 8 bases are shared with TRBD2. With 6 bases clipped from V and 8 bases from J, the junction kept 12 bases outside the gene matches. The CDR3 is 15 amino acids. Germline V gene sequence: CDR1 SEHNR, CDR2 FQNEAQ (reference sequence). The CDR3 region is CASSFGLAGVDEQFF. CDR3 coding DNA: TGTGCCAGCAGTTTCGGACTAGCCGGAGTGGATGAGCAGTTCTTC.

The CDR3 DNA follows: TGCAGTGCTAGTAAAGGGGGACCCCGGGAGGATAAGCAGTACTTC. Translation: CSASKGGPREDKQYF. V and J are TRBV20-1 and TRBJ2-7, with a weak D call TRBD2 (7 bases). Trimming stripped 3 bases from V and 8 bases from J, with 23 bases between. Germline V gene lookup returns CDR1 DFQATT and CDR2 SNEGSKA (reference sequence). The CDR3 is 15 residues long.

This clonotype has at least ten counts. The chain couples TRBV20-1 to TRBJ2-7, with D tentatively TRBD1 (6 bases). CDR1 and CDR2 from the germline V gene are DFQATT and SNEGSKA (reference sequence). The germline V and J ends were trimmed by 2 bases and 3 bases, with 11 bases remaining between them. The CDR3 extends over 13 amino acids. Here the CDR3 reads CSARRLGGYEQYF. The CDR3 DNA follows: TGCAGTGCTAGACGGTTAGGGGGCTACGAGCAGTACTTC.